One sample yielded the 29 T cell receptor beta chains listed below, sequenced in a study of cytomegalovirus exposure and HLA in healthy donors (dated by TCRdb to about 2017). Libraries were prepared through the immunoSEQ multiplex PCR assay. The source is immuneACCESS, and TCRdb retained only in-frame sequences with V and J called. Part of the clones is not carried over; for the studies checked, unresolved V genes explain less than half of this, and the remainder is unexplained. In this sample the table shows some 270,000 clones, approximately 83% of which occur a single time. Jointly, the top ten make up roughly 1% of the sample. The specimen sequenced was PBMCs. These receptors all stem from a woman under 30 in good health and CMV-seronegative.

The chain links TRBV10-1 to TRBJ2-7; possibly TRBD2 for D (5 bases). Germline V gene data show CDR1 as WNHNN and CDR2 as SYGVQD (reference sequence). V was cut by 8 bases and J by 2 bases, with 16 bases left in between. The CDR3 has 14 residues. CDR3 protein: CASSPDWRPYEQYF. As DNA, the CDR3 is TGCGCCAGCTCTCCGGACTGGCGACCCTACGAGCAGTACTTC.

V usage is TRBV11-3 and J usage is TRBJ1-1; TRBD1 aligns across 7 bases. CDR3 size: 13 residues. Germline V gene lookup returns CDR1 SGHNT and CDR2 YENEEA. V trimming: 0 bases; J trimming: 5 bases; junction bases outside the gene matches: 0. The CDR3 bases are TGTGCCAGCAGCTTAGACAGGGGGACTGAAGCTTTCTTT. It yields the protein CASSLDRGTEAFF.

The V gene is TRBV6-5, the J gene TRBJ2-6, with TRBD2 matching 7 bases. The trim removed 8 bases at V and 0 bases at J, leaving 1 base unmatched. Germline CDR1 and CDR2: MNHEY and SVGAGI. The CDR3 has 14 amino acids. This CDR3 reads CASWGGSGANVLTF. The CDR3 DNA reads as TGTGCCAGCTGGGGGGGCTCTGGGGCCAACGTCCTGACTTTC.

The rearrangement links TRBV9 to TRBJ2-6, with 10 bases lining up with TRBD1. CDR3 length: 20 residues. The V and J ends lost 1 base and 0 bases, in that order; junction bases with no gene match: 10. The V gene's germline CDR1 is SGDLS and CDR2 YYNGEE. The CDR3 bases are TGTGCCAGCAGCGTATTGACAGGGGGCGCGAGGTACTCTGGGGCCAACGTCCTGACTTTC. Amino acids: CASSVLTGGARYSGANVLTF.

The chain links TRBV6-5 to TRBJ2-7, with 8 bases identical to TRBD2. The CDR3 totals 15 residues. In germline, CDR1 is MNHEY, CDR2 SVGAGI. The junction had 7 bases not matched to a gene; V was cut back by 0 bases and J by 6 bases. The CDR3 region is CASSYSLSGVGEQYF. The CDR3, as DNA: TGTGCCAGCAGTTACTCCCTTAGCGGGGTTGGCGAGCAGTACTTC.

The chain recombines TRBV11-3 with TRBJ1-4; no clear D gene. V was cut by 8 bases and J by 0 bases, with 13 bases left in between. The CDR3 contains 15 residues. Germline CDR1 reads SGHNT; CDR2 reads YENEEA. CDR3 bases: TGTGCCAGCGGCCCGAGGGAGGCAACTAATGAAAAACTGTTTTTT. Its protein is CASGPREATNEKLFF. Combining the CDR3 with reference TRBV11-3 and TRBJ1-4 gives the whole variable domain EAGVVQSPRYKIIEKKQPVAFWCNPISGHNTLYWYLQNLGQGPELLIRYENEEAVDDSQLPKDRFSAERLKGVDSTLKIQPAELGDSAVYLCASGPREATNEKLFFGSGTQLSVL.

J is TRBJ2-7 and V is TRBV5-1; 8 positions match TRBD1. Germline CDR1 SGHRS, CDR2 YFSETQ. The CDR3 length is 15 residues. J lost 3 bases, V lost 0 bases, and 5 bases had no gene match. CDR3 nucleotides: TGCGCCAGCAGCTTGGCGACAGGGGAAGACTACGAGCAGTACTTC. This sequence encodes CASSLATGEDYEQYF.

This rearrangement joins TRBV14 to TRBJ2-1, with 8 bases that match TRBD2. Losses at the gene ends were 0 bases for V and 5 bases for J; bases not matched to a gene: 6. The germline CDR1 and CDR2 sequences are SGHDN and FVKESK. There are 16 residues in the CDR3. CDR3 in DNA: TGTGCCAGCAGCCAAGATAGAAGCGGGAGAAACAATGAGCAGTTCTTC. This sequence encodes CASSQDRSGRNNEQFF.

The sample holds a few counts of this clone. The V and J genes are TRBV4-1 and TRBJ2-7, with a possible D match to TRBD2 (5 bases). V was trimmed by 8 bases and J by 5 bases, leaving 16 bases between them. Germline V CDR1 and CDR2: MGHRA, YSYEKL. The CDR3 totals 13 residues. The CDR3 reads CASGIRGVDEQYF. The CDR3 DNA reads as TGCGCCAGCGGAATACGGGGAGTGGACGAGCAGTACTTC.

The chain carries TRBV6-5 and TRBJ2-3, with D perhaps TRBD2 (5 bases). Germline V CDR1 and CDR2: MNHEY, SVGAGI. V was pared by 5 bases and J by 2 bases, with 14 bases between. The CDR3 totals 15 residues. The CDR3 spells CASSNGLVVTDTQYF. CDR3 sequence (DNA): TGTGCCAGCAGTAATGGACTGGTCGTCACAGATACGCAGTATTTT.

V and J are TRBV6-6 and TRBJ2-2; 9 nucleotides line up with TRBD2. This CDR3 has 15 residues. Germline V gene data show CDR1 as MNHNY and CDR2 as SVGAGI (reference sequence). The J segment lost 7 bases and the V segment lost 6 bases, leaving 9 bases of the junction unmatched. This chain's CDR3 is CASREGSGSHGELFF. CDR3 nucleotides: TGTGCCAGCAGGGAGGGTAGCGGGAGCCACGGGGAGCTGTTTTTT.

CDR3 sequence: CASSEPRGGPYEQYF. DNA of the CDR3: TGTGCCAGCAGTGAACCAAGGGGTGGCCCTTACGAGCAGTACTTC. The V and J genes are TRBV6-1 and TRBJ2-7; the D gene is possibly TRBD1 (5 bases). The germline V and J ends were trimmed by 2 bases and 4 bases, with 15 bases remaining between them. The CDR3 is made up of 15 amino acids. Germline assignment: CDR1 MNHNS and CDR2 SASEGT.

This clone was counted once. V is TRBV29-1 and J is TRBJ1-2; 7 bases line up with TRBD1. V was clipped by 1 base and J by 0 bases; unmatched bases: 8. Per germline, CDR1 SQVTM and CDR2 ANQGSEA. The CDR3 is made up of 16 amino acids. For the CDR3, the DNA is TGCAGCGTTGAAGCACAAGACAGGGCCCCTAACTATGGCTACACCTTC. Translation: CSVEAQDRAPNYGYTF.

This chain joins TRBV7-2 and TRBJ2-7; TRBD2 might be the D (5 bases). CDR1 SGHTA and CDR2 FQGNSA come from the germline V gene. The CDR3 loop spans 11 amino acids. Between the trimmed V and J ends, which lost 5 bases and 6 bases, there was a span of 8 bases. The CDR3 nucleotides read TGTGCCAGCAGCCCTGAGGGCGAGCAGTACTTC. It is translated as CASSPEGEQYF.

V is TRBV28 and J is TRBJ2-1; possible D gene TRBD2, 5 bases. The CDR3 runs to 13 residues. Germline lookup yields CDR1 MDHEN and CDR2 SYDVKM. Trimming took 5 bases from V and 10 from J, leaving 15 bases between them. The CDR3 protein is CASSPPLGGEQFF. In DNA form, the CDR3 reads TGTGCCAGCAGTCCCCCCTTGGGCGGGGAGCAGTTCTTC.

The chain is built from TRBV5-1 and TRBJ2-7; a weak D match, TRBD2 (6 bases). The CDR3 consists of 18 residues. Trimming took 0 bases from V and 0 from J, leaving 19 bases between them. Germline V lookup: CDR1 SGHRS, CDR2 YFSETQ. The CDR3 DNA follows: TGCGCCAGCAGCTTGGCCTGGAGGGTTTCGAGGCCCTCCTACGAGCAGTACTTC. Protein: CASSLAWRVSRPSYEQYF.

The chain is built from TRBV10-3 and TRBJ2-7; D is unclear. CDR3 size: 12 residues. The V gene lost 8 bases and the J gene lost 0 bases, with 8 bases spanning the gap. From germline, CDR1 is ENHRY and CDR2 SYGVKD. The CDR3 nucleotides are TGTGCCATCGGTTACTCCTCCTACGAGCAGTACTTC. This sequence encodes CAIGYSSYEQYF.

The V gene is TRBV4-3, the J gene TRBJ1-2; no definite D call. V gave up 4 bases and J gave up 4 bases, with 13 bases separating them. CDR1 is LGHNA and CDR2 is YSLEER in the germline V gene. The CDR3 is made up of 14 amino acids. CDR3 sequence (DNA): TGCGCCAGCAGCCCAGGCACCCGGTCCTATGGCTACACCTTC. This sequence encodes CASSPGTRSYGYTF.

The chain links TRBV29-1 to TRBJ2-7, with TRBD2 matching 10 bases. The germline V gene has CDR1 SQVTM and CDR2 ANQGSEA. CDR3 length: 12 residues. The V gene end was trimmed by 7 bases and the J gene end by 6 bases; junction bases not matched to a gene: 6. CDR3 DNA: TGCAGCGCCCTAGCGGGAGAGGTCGAGCAGTACTTC. This gives the protein CSALAGEVEQYF.

The gene calls are TRBV7-2 and TRBJ2-3, with TRBD2 matching over 13 bases. Germline assignment: CDR1 SGHTA and CDR2 FQGNSA. V shed 3 bases, J shed 2 bases, and the junction held 8 bases outside the gene matches. The CDR3 is 18 amino acids. The CDR3: CASSFLLAGGQPTDTQYF. CDR3 DNA: TGTGCCAGCAGCTTCCTACTAGCGGGGGGGCAACCCACAGATACGCAGTATTTT.

The chain is built from TRBV4-3 and TRBJ1-6; D is possibly TRBD1 (5 bases). CDR1 LGHNA and CDR2 YSLEER come from the germline V gene. Trimming cost V 0 bases and J 0 bases, with 15 bases left between them. The CDR3 length is 19 residues. In DNA form, the CDR3 reads TGCGCCAGCAGCCAAGATCAACAGGCCCTGAGCTCCTATAATTCACCCCTCCACTTT. This translates into CASSQDQQALSSYNSPLHF.

This sequence joins TRBV18 and TRBJ2-4; D is possibly TRBD1 (6 bases). The CDR3 runs to 15 residues. Germline assignment: CDR1 KGHSH and CDR2 LQKENI. The ends were cut back, 2 bases at V and 8 bases at J, with 16 bases in the middle. DNA for the CDR3: TGTGCCAGCTCACCAAACAGGGTCCAAGCGGACATTCAGTACTTC. It specifies CASSPNRVQADIQYF.

The rearrangement links TRBV7-2 to TRBJ2-7; TRBD2 might be the D (6 bases). V was cut by 5 bases and J by 6 bases, with 11 bases left in between. Germline V gives CDR1 SGHTA, CDR2 FQGNSA. CDR3 size: 12 residues. This CDR3 reads CASSRVGGEQYF. Here the CDR3 DNA reads TGTGCCAGCAGCCGGGTCGGGGGCGAGCAGTACTTC.

V is TRBV2 and J is TRBJ1-5; D is ambiguous. CDR3 length: 16 residues. The V end was cut by 6 bases, the J end by 0 bases, with 15 bases between. The germline CDR1 and CDR2 sequences are SNHLY and FYNNEI. CDR3 sequence: CASRISRGYSNQPQHF. The CDR3 region has the DNA TGTGCCAGCAGGATTTCCCGGGGATATAGCAATCAGCCCCAGCATTTT.

This rearrangement joins TRBV2 to TRBJ2-7; TRBD2 aligns across 13 bases. The CDR3 has 15 amino acids. The trim removed 9 bases at V and 3 bases at J, leaving 8 bases unmatched. The germline V gene encodes CDR1 SNHLY and CDR2 FYNNEI. The CDR3 DNA reads as TGTGCCAGTAGCCCGGGACTAGCGGGAAACTACGAGCAGTACTTC. As protein: CASSPGLAGNYEQYF.

This chain connects TRBV29-1 to TRBJ2-1; 9 nucleotides match TRBD1. This CDR3 is 16 amino acids long. CDR1 and CDR2 from the germline V gene are SQVTM and ANQGSEA. With 3 bases clipped from V and 6 bases from J, the junction kept 12 bases outside the gene matches. CDR3 amino acids: CSVDFPGTGRSNEQFF. The CDR3 DNA sequence: TGCAGCGTTGATTTTCCCGGGACAGGGAGAAGCAATGAGCAGTTCTTC.

This clone was observed a handful of times. V usage is TRBV6-5 and J usage is TRBJ1-1; D possibly corresponds to TRBD1 (6 bases). Germline-derived CDR1 and CDR2 are MNHEY and SVGAGI. The CDR3 runs to 11 residues. Trimming took 8 bases from V and 12 from J, leaving 16 bases between them. The CDR3 spells CASQKGQGTFF. For the CDR3, the DNA is TGTGCCAGCCAAAAGGGCCAGGGGACTTTCTTT.

This chain links TRBV6-5 with TRBJ1-1; D gene ambiguous. V lost 6 bases, J lost 0 bases, and 11 bases lay in between. The germline gives CDR1 MNHEY, CDR2 SVGAGI. The CDR3 covers 14 residues. The CDR3 DNA reads TGTGCCAGCAGCCTCGGAGGAATGAACACTGAAGCTTTCTTT. This codes for CASSLGGMNTEAFF.

This clone turned up a few times. V is TRBV7-9 and J is TRBJ1-1; D is possibly TRBD1 (6 bases). V lost 5 bases, J lost 0 bases, and 13 bases lay in between. The CDR3 spans 15 residues. The germline CDR1 and CDR2 sequences are SEHNR and FQNEAQ (reference sequence). CDR3 loop: CASSPATGVNTEAFF. The CDR3 coding sequence is TGTGCCAGCAGCCCGGCGACAGGAGTGAACACTGAAGCTTTCTTT. The whole variable domain, remainder taken from reference TRBV7-9 and TRBJ1-1, is DTGVSQNPRHKITKRGQNVTFRCDPISEHNRLYWYRQTLGQGPEFLTYFQNEAQLEKSRLLSDRFSAERPKGSFSTLEIQRTEQGDSAMYLCASSPATGVNTEAFFGQGTRLTVV.